The entry below describes one TCR beta chain. Its antigen remains unknown. The data were obtained in a study of CD8+ T cells in alopecia areata. Study findings and constraints: Clonality was higher in lesional than normal scalp, especially in alopecia totalis/universalis. Mice showed TCR sharing more clearly than patients did, possibly owing to HLA. Sequencing of scalp samples also captures resident alphabeta T cells of normal skin.

V trimming: 2 bases; J trimming: 1 base; junction bases outside the gene matches: 3. Germline CDR1 MGHRA, CDR2 YSYEKL. This CDR3 is built from 15 residues. The sequencing template was cDNA reverse transcribed from extracted RNA. The data were produced by immunoSEQ multiplex PCR, yet TCRdb's version contains in-frame clones alone and is incomplete. The sample consists of 100,000 to 150,000 clones, over 60% of them appearing once. The J gene is TRBJ2-3, the V gene TRBV4-1, with 7 positions matching TRBD2. The material sequenced was CD4+ T cells sorted from blood. The receptor was derived from a human donor in good health. The CDR3 region has the DNA TGCGCCAGCAGCCAACCGGGGGGTGGCACAGATACGCAGTATTTT. Translated: CASSQPGGGTDTQYF.